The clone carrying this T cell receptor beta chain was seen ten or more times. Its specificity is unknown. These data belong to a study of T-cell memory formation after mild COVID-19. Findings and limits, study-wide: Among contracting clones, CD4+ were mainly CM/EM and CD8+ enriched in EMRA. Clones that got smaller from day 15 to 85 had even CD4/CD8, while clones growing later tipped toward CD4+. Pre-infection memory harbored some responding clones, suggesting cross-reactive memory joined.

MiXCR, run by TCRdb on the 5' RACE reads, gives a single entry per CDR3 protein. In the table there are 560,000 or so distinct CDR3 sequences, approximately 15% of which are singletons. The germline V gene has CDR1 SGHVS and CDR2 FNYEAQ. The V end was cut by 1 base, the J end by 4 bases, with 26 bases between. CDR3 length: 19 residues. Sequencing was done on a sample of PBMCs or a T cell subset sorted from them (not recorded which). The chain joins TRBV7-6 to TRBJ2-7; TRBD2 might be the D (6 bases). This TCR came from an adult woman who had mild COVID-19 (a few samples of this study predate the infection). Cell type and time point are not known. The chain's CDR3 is CASSLGSGRQVAGSYEQYF. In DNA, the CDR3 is TGTGCCAGCAGCTTAGGATCCGGGAGACAAGTTGCTGGATCTTACGAGCAGTACTTC.